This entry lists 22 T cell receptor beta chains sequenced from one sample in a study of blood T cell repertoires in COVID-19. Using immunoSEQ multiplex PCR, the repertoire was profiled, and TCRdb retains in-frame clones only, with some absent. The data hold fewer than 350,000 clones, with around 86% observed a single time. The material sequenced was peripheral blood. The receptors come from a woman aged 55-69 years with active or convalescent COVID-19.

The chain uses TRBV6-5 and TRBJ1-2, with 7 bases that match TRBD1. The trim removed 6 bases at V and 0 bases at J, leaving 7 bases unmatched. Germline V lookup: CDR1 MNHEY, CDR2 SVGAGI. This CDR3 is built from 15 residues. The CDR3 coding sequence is TGTGCCAGCAGCCGACAGGGCCGAGCTAACTATGGCTACACCTTC. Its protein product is CASSRQGRANYGYTF.

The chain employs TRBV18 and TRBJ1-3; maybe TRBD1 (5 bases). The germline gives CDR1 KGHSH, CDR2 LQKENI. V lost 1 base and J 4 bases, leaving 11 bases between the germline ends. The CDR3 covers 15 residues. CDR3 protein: CASSPQGMGGNTIYF. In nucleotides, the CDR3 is TGTGCCAGCTCACCACAGGGGATGGGAGGAAACACCATATATTTT. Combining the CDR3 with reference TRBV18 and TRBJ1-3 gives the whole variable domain NAGVMQNPRHLVRRRGQEARLRCSPMKGHSHVYWYRQLPEEGLKFMVYLQKENIIDESGMPKERFSAEFPKEGPSILRIQQVVRGDSAAYFCASSPQGMGGNTIYFGEGSWLTVV.

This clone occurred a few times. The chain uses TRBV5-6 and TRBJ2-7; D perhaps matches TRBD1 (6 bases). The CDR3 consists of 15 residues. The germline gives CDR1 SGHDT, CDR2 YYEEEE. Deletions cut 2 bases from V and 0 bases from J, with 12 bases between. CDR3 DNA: TGTGCCAGCAGCTTCCTAAGGGGGAGCTCCTACGAGCAGTACTTC. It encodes CASSFLRGSSYEQYF.

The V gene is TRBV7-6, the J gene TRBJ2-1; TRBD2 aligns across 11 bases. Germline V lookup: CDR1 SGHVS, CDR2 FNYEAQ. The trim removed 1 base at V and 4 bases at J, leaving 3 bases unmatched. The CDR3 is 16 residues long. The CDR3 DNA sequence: TGTGCCAGCAGCTTAGGGTCTAGCGGGGGGTACAATGAGCAGTTCTTC. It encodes CASSLGSSGGYNEQFF. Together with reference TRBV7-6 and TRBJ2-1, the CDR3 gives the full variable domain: GAGVSQSPRYKVTKRGQDVALRCDPISGHVSLYWYRQALGQGPEFLTYFNYEAQQDKSGLPNDRFSAERPEGSISTLTIQRTEQRDSAMYRCASSLGSSGGYNEQFFGPGTRLTVL.

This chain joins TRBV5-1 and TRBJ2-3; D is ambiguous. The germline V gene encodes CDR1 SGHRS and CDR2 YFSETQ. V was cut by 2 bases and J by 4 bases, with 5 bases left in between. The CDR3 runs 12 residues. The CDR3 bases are TGCGCCAGCAGCTTTGTCGCAGATACGCAGTATTTT. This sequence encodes CASSFVADTQYF.

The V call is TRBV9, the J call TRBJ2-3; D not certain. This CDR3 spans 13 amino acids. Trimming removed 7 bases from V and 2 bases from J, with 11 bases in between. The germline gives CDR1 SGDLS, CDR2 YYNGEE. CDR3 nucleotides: TGTGCCAGCGGCCTAACAGCCACAGATACGCAGTATTTT. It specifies CASGLTATDTQYF.

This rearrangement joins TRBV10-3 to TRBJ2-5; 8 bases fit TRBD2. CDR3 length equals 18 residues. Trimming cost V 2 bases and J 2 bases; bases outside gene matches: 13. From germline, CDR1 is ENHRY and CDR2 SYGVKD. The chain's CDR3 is CAISEPQGERGPQETQYF. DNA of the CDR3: TGTGCCATCAGTGAGCCCCAGGGAGAGCGGGGGCCGCAAGAGACCCAGTACTTC.

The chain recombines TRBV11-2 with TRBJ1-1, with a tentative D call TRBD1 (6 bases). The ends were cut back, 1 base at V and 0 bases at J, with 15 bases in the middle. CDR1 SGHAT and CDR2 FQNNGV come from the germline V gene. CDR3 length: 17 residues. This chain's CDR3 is CASSLGGGATMNTEAFF. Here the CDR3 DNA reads TGTGCCAGCAGCTTAGGCGGGGGGGCCACTATGAACACTGAAGCTTTCTTT.

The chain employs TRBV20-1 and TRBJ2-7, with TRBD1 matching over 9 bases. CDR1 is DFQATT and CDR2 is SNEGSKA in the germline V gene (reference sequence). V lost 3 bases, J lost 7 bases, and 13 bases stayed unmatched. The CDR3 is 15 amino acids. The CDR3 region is CSASRPRTGAREQYF. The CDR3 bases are TGCAGTGCTAGTAGGCCGCGGACAGGGGCAAGGGAGCAGTACTTC.

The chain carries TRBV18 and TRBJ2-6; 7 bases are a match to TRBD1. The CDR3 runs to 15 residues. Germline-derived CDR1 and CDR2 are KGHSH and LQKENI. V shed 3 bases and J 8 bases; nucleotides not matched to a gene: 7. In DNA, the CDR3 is TGTGCCAGCTCACCCACAGGGGCTGGACCCAACGTCCTGACTTTC. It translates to CASSPTGAGPNVLTF.

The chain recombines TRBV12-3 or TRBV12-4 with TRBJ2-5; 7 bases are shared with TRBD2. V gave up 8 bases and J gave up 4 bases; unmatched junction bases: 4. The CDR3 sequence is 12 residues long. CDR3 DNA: TGTGCCAGCGGGGGGGTAGGAGAGACCCAGTACTTC. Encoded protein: CASGGVGETQYF.

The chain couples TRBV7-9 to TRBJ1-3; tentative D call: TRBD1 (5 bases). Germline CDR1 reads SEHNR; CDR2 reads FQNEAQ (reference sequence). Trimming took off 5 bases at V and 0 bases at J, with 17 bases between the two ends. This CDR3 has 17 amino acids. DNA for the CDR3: TGTGCCAGCAGCCACTCCCAGGGCTGGGGCTCTGGAAACACCATATATTTT. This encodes CASSHSQGWGSGNTIYF.

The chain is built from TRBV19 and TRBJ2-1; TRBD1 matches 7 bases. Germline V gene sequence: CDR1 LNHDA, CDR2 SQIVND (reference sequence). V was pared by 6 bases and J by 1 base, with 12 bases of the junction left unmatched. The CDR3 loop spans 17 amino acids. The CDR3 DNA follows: TGTGCCAGTAGGATTAACAGGGGCTTCGTTTCCTACAATGAGCAGTTCTTC. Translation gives CASRINRGFVSYNEQFF.

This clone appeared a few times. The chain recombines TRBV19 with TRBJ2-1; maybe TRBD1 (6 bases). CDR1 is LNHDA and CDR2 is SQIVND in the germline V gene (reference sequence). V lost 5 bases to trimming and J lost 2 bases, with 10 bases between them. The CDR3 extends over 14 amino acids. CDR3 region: CASSPRQAYNEQFF. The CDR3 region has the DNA TGTGCCAGTAGTCCCCGACAGGCCTACAATGAGCAGTTCTTC.

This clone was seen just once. The CDR3 DNA reads as TGTGCCAGCAGCGTAGGTAATAGCCGCCAAGAGACCCAGTACTTC. Translation: CASSVGNSRQETQYF. The chain carries TRBV9 and TRBJ2-5; unclear D gene. Trimming removed 0 bases from V and 1 base from J, with 10 bases in between. The CDR3 extends over 15 amino acids. Germline V gene sequence: CDR1 SGDLS, CDR2 YYNGEE.

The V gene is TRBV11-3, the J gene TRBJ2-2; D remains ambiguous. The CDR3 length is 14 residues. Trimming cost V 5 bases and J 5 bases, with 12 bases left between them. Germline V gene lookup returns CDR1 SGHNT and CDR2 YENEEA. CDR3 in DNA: TGTGCCAGCAGCAAGGATGAGCGTACCGGGGAGCTGTTTTTT. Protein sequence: CASSKDERTGELFF.

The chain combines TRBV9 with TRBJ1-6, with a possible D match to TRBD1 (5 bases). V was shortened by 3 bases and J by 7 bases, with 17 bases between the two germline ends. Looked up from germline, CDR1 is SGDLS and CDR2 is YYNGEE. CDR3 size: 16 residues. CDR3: CASSALAGPDNSPLHF. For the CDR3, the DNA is TGTGCCAGCAGCGCATTGGCAGGGCCGGACAATTCACCCCTCCACTTT.

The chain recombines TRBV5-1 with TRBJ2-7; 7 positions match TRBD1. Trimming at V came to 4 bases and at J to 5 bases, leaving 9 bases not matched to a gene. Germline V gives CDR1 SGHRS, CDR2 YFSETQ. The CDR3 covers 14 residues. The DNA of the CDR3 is TGCGCCAGCAGCGGCCTACAGGGGATAGACGAGCAGTACTTC. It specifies CASSGLQGIDEQYF.

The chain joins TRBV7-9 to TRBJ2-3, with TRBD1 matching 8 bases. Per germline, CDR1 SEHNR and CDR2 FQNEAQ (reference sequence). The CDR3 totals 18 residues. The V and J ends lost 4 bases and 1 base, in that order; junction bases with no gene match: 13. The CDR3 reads CASSSFPQGESGTDTQYF. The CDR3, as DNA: TGTGCCAGCAGCTCTTTCCCACAGGGGGAGTCAGGCACAGATACGCAGTATTTT. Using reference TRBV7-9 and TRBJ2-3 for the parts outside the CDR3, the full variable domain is DTGVSQNPRHKITKRGQNVTFRCDPISEHNRLYWYRQTLGQGPEFLTYFQNEAQLEKSRLLSDRFSAERPKGSFSTLEIQRTEQGDSAMYLCASSSFPQGESGTDTQYFGPGTRLTVL.

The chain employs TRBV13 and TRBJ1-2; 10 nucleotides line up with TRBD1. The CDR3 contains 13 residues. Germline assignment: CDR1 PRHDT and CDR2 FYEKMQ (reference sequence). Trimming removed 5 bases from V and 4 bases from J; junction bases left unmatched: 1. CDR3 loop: CASSRTGGYGYTF. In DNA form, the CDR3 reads TGTGCCAGCAGCAGGACAGGGGGCTATGGCTACACCTTC.

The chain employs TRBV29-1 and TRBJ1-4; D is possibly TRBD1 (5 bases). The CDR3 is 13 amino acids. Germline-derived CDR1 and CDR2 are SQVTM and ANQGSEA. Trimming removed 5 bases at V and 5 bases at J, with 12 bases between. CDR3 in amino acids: CSVSGRGNEKLFF. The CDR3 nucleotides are TGCAGCGTTTCGGGGCGGGGGAATGAAAAACTGTTTTTT.

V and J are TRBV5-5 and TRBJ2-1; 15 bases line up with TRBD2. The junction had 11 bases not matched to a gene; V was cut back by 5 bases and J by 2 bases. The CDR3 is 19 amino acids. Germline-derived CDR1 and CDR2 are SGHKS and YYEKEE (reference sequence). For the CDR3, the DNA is TGTGCCAGCAGTTCGATCGGACTAGCGGGGGGGGAACCCTACAATGAGCAGTTCTTC. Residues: CASSSIGLAGGEPYNEQFF.